This TCR beta chain was retrieved from a study of T cells in Graves' hyperthyroidism and ophthalmopathy (dated by TCRdb to the late 2010s). Study-wide context: Peripheral blood was collected at initial diagnosis, before any treatment. TCR V-J signatures able to tell the groups apart were searched for in a discovery cohort of some 100 patients, of whom approximately 40 had Graves' ophthalmopathy and some 60 had stable Graves' hyperthyroidism. Prospective prediction of ophthalmopathy was tested in an independent validation cohort consisting of under 20 hyperthyroidism patients and some 16 patients who later progressed to ophthalmopathy. The roughly 100 discovery patients were randomly split 7:3 into training and test sets. In addition, the study compared T-cell repertoires in thyroid tissue and in blood from five to seven Graves' hyperthyroidism patients. Once sampling was done, hyperthyroidism patients were given methimazole at a starting dose of 30 mg daily, whereas ophthalmopathy patients were given high-dose intravenous methylprednisolone. The paper reports TCR Vbeta CDR3 sequencing of some 140 peripheral blood samples: 43 ophthalmopathy, over 70 hyperthyroidism and 17 progressor patients.

Relative to germline, V is 4 bases shorter and J is 8 bases shorter, with 17 bases between their ends. From the cysteine through the phenylalanine, the CDR3 covers 14 amino acids. The only DNA kept is the CDR3, 42 bases in frame from the first base. For CDR1 and CDR2, the germline V gene lists MGHRA and YSYEKL. On the study overall, not on this receptor specifically: In validation, the model predicted progression to ophthalmopathy with just under 71% sensitivity and approximately 78% specificity, a median of about 6.7 months before onset. Most expanded thyroid clonotypes (frequency above 0.001) were also found in blood, which suggests that blood repertoires may mirror thyroid immune responses. Sample size was not statistically predetermined, and blinding of investigators to group allocation was not performed. In cross-validation, a model built on a 13 V-J signature told ophthalmopathy apart from stable hyperthyroidism with 87.88% sensitivity and approximately 81% specificity, and in testing the same model reached 80%/75%.

Points on this clonotype: Its target antigen remains unknown. Base qualities are not recorded, but no much larger clone differs from it by a single base.

The TCR beta CDR3 regions were amplified from the RNA transcripts. The first round of RT-PCR for the TCR CDR3 was performed with the HTBI primer set and the Qiagen OneStep RT-PCR kit. Libraries were constructed in a second round of multiplex PCR, after which size selection and purification were carried out. The libraries were sequenced on an Illumina HiSeq2000 using paired-end 100 bp reads. Regarding the original processing steps: SOAPnuke was used to process the raw data, removing reads that contained adapters or uncalled bases, had a mean Phred below 15, or lacked an exact match to the constant primer or identifier. High-quality paired reads were merged with COPE v1.2.5, and unique nucleotide sequences were defined as clonotypes. MiTCR v1.1 was used to align the clonotypes against IMGT TRBV, TRBD and TRBJ reference segments. The analysis was restricted to V-J combinations with a frequency above 0.0001, which together covered over 99% of the repertoires. The TCS score was defined as the ratio of F50 (clonal expansion) to E x V (chaos), calculated using BLOSUM62-based TCRdist between CDR3 peptides within each V-J. Welch's t-statistics and random forest reduced 500 to 550 V-J features to 13, which were used in a naive Bayes classifier (R e1071). TCRdb ran its own pipeline on the public reads, namely fastp trimming at Q25 and MiXCR clone calling, and kept in-frame beta chains. Identical CDR3 proteins give one entry, which carries the most common genes and DNA. The V and J calls here are based on TCRdb, not the publication. The sample contains some 350,000 distinct CDR3 sequences, approximately 14% of them found a single time. The ten largest clones capture 34% of the sample.

Ophthalmopathy patients had moderately to severely active disease, with a Clinical Activity Score of 3 or more, a NOSPECS grade of 4 or more, and a disease duration of less than 3 months. The study excluded patients with uncontrolled infections, other autoimmune diseases, pregnancy or lactation. Diagnoses were based on clinical symptoms, serum thyroxine and TRAb, thyroid ultrasound and orbital computed tomography. PBMCs were isolated from about 10 ml of fresh peripheral blood by Ficoll-Paque density gradient centrifugation. Total RNA was extracted using Trizol reagent, and RNA quality was assessed on an Agilent 2100 Bioanalyzer.

The chain uses TRBV4-1 and TRBJ1-2; the D gene is possibly TRBD1, with 5 bases matching. The source material was blood. The receptor was derived from a woman aged 40 to 50 with Graves' ophthalmopathy. The encoded CDR3 is CASSPGPISEGYTF. Read as DNA, the sequence is TGCGCCAGCAGCCCAGGGCCCATATCGGAGGGCTACACCTTC.